This TCR beta chain comes out of a study of liver allograft versus peripheral blood T cells. Study as a whole: Comparisons were made between T cell receptor repertoires found in transplanted livers and those circulating in recipients' peripheral blood. Notes on the study in general: As reported, T cell receptor repertoires inside liver allografts differed from those present in peripheral blood.

TCRdb ran MiXCR on the reads and lists one entry per CDR3 protein. The sample consists of about 1,100 distinct CDR3 sequences, roughly a fifth of them appearing once. This clonotype is termed medium-sized. Its cognate antigen is unknown. CDR1 is PRHDT, CDR2 FYEKMQ, per germline (reference sequence). CDR3 length equals 15 residues. Trimming took 5 bases from V and 3 from J; bases not matched to a gene: 6. The gene calls are TRBV13 and TRBJ2-7, with TRBD2 matching over 11 bases. The TCR was taken from a human patient who had a liver transplant. Part of the T cell pool may stem from the graft donor. DNA of the CDR3: TGTGCCAGCAGCCGAGGACTAGCGGGTTTCTACGAGCAGTACTTC. Protein sequence: CASSRGLAGFYEQYF. Full variable domain (missing parts from reference TRBV13 and TRBJ2-7): AAGVIQSPRHLIKEKRETATLKCYPIPRHDTVYWYQQGPGQDPQFLISFYEKMQSDKGSIPDRFSAQQFSDYHSELNMSSLELGDSALYFCASSRGLAGFYEQYFGPGTRLTVT.